The rows below give T cell receptor beta chains drawn from one sample of a study of tumor and adjacent non-tumor tissue in lung cancer. TCRdb independently ran MiXCR on the multiplex PCR reads; one entry per CDR3 protein. This sample has 75,000 to 95,000 distinct CDR3 sequences, with approximately 77% found just once. Sequencing was performed on lung tumor tissue. The source of these receptors is a middle-aged woman with non-small cell lung cancer. The CDR3 runs from the conserved cysteine through the conserved F or W. The D gene is left open where the match is weak. A clone size is listed for some rows: how often the clone was seen (once, few, many), or a class if it is expanded.

TRBJ2-1 - TRBV7-8 - TGTGCCAGCAGCTTAGCCGGGGATACGGGGGAGGAGTTCTTC CASSLAGDTGEEFF
TRBJ1-1 - TRBV6-6 - TGTGCCAGCAGTTACGGTAGGGGGTGGGGGGGCACTGAAGCTTTCTTT CASSYGRGWGGTEAFF
TRBJ2-1 - TRBV5-6 - TGTGACAGCAGCCTGGTCGGTAGAAGTGAGCAGTTCTTC CDSSLVGRSEQFF
TRBJ2-5 - TRBV20-1 - TGCAGTGCTAGAGTCGGACAGTTACTTTTGCAGGAGACCCAGTACTTC CSARVGQLLLQETQYF
TRBJ2-3 once TRBV11-2 - TGTGCCAGTAGCTTAAGCGAGGGTAGCATAGATACGCAGTATTTT CASSLSEGSIDTQYF
TRBJ1-5 - TRBV12-3/TRBV12-4 - TGTGCCAGCAGTCTCCTAGGCCCCAATCAGACCCAGCATTTT CASSLLGPNQTQHF
TRBJ2-3 few TRBV7-3 - TGTGCCAGCAGCTTAGGGCTCGGGGATACGCAGTATTTT CASSLGLGDTQYF
TRBJ2-7 - TRBV7-3 TRBD1 TGTGCCAGCAGTTGCACAGGGGACCTCTCCTACGAGCAGTCCTTC CASSCTGDLSYEQSF
TRBJ1-5 - TRBV6-6 TRBD1 TGTGCCTGCTGTACAGGGAGAGGGGGCGTCTTGGGGCCCCAGCATTTT CACCTGRGGVLGPQHF
TRBJ2-1 few TRBV11-2 TRBD2 TGTGCTAGCAGCTTAGGGCCACTAGCGGGGCACAATGAACAGTTCTTC CASSLGPLAGHNEQFF
TRBJ2-7 - TRBV11-2 - TGCGCCAGCAGTCAACAAAAGGGTACCCAGTGCGAGCAGTACTTC CASSQQKGTQCEQYF
TRBJ1-2 - TRBV11-1 - TGTGCCAGCAGTCATTCGGTAGTTGGCTGTGGCTACACCTTC CASSHSVVGCGYTF
TRBJ1-5 - TRBV6-1 - TGTGTCAGCAGTGAAGGGACAATATTTCAGCCCCAGCATTTT CVSSEGTIFQPQHF
TRBJ1-2 many TRBV10-2 TRBD1 TGCGCCAGCAGTGACACAGGGGACTATGGCTACACCTTC CASSDTGDYGYTF
TRBJ2-7 - TRBV15 - TGTGCCATCAGCAGAGATACCGTCCCTGCGGGAGAGCAGTACTTC CAISRDTVPAGEQYF
TRBJ1-4 few TRBV2 - TGTGCCAGCAAGTGGGCAACTAATGAAAAACTGTTTTTT CASKWATNEKLFF
TRBJ2-1 - TRBV5-1 TRBD2 TGCGCCAGCAGCTTGGCCATAACTAGCGGGAGGGCCGGTGAGCAGTTCTTC CASSLAITSGRAGEQFF
TRBJ2-7 - TRBV4-1 - TGCGCCTGCAGCCAAGATACGGCTAGAGGGTACGAGCAGTACTTC CACSQDTARGYEQYF
TRBJ2-7 - TRBV11-1 - TGCGCCAGTAGATTAGCGTTAAGGGAGCAGTACTTC CASRLALREQYF